Each of the 24 T cell receptor beta chains below was sequenced from the same sample in a study of blood T cell repertoires in COVID-19. Produced via immunoSEQ multiplex PCR; TCRdb's table is partial and in-frame only. The sample records tens of thousands of clones, roughly nine tenths being singletons. Sequencing input: peripheral blood. Receptors were obtained from a woman of 80 years or more with active or convalescent COVID-19.

This chain joins TRBV27 and TRBJ1-5; D is unresolved. The CDR3 covers 13 residues. Looked up from germline, CDR1 is MNHEY and CDR2 is SMNVEV (reference sequence). V lost 6 bases and J 4 bases, leaving 10 bases between the germline ends. The CDR3 coding sequence is TGTGCCAGCAGGCGGAAGGTGAATCAGCCCCAGCATTTT. This sequence encodes CASRRKVNQPQHF.

Only one count was recorded for this clone. The chain carries TRBV3-1 (or the pseudogene TRBV3-2) and TRBJ2-1, with 8 bases lining up with TRBD2. The trim removed 4 bases at V and 7 bases at J, leaving 9 bases unmatched. The CDR3 has 15 amino acids. The germline CDR1 and CDR2 sequences are LGHDT and YNNKEL (reference sequence). The DNA of the CDR3 is TGTGCCAGCAGCCCCTTCGCGGGGGGCCGGAATGAGCAGTTCTTC. This sequence encodes CASSPFAGGRNEQFF.

CDR3 protein: CASSLGTEFYSNQPQHF. The CDR3 region has the DNA TGTGCCAGCAGTTTGGGGACAGAGTTCTATAGCAATCAGCCCCAGCATTTT. This chain links TRBV28 with TRBJ1-5; 7 nucleotides align to TRBD1. Losses at the gene ends were 3 bases for V and 0 bases for J; bases not matched to a gene: 8. The germline CDR1 and CDR2 sequences are MDHEN and SYDVKM. CDR3 length: 17 residues.

The rearrangement uses TRBV19 and TRBJ2-3; the match to TRBD2 covers 12 bases. CDR3 size: 16 residues. V was pared by 7 bases and J by 6 bases, with 11 bases of the junction left unmatched. Germline V gene sequence: CDR1 LNHDA, CDR2 SQIVND (reference sequence). CDR3 amino acids: CASKSGLAGGPDTQYF. Written as DNA, the CDR3 is TGTGCCAGTAAATCCGGGCTAGCGGGGGGGCCTGATACGCAGTATTTT.

The chain has TRBV6-5 and TRBJ1-5, with D possibly TRBD1 on 6 matching bases. Trimming shortened V by 7 bases and J by 2 bases, and 12 bases separated the two germline ends. The CDR3 is made up of 14 amino acids. The germline gives CDR1 MNHEY, CDR2 SVGAGI. The CDR3 DNA sequence: TGTGCCAGCACCGGGACACAAGGCAATCAGCCCCAGCATTTT. It encodes CASTGTQGNQPQHF.

The V and J genes are TRBV7-8 and TRBJ1-1; D is ambiguous. CDR3 length: 17 residues. Germline V gives CDR1 SGHVS, CDR2 FQNEAQ. V was clipped by 5 bases and J by 3 bases, with 22 bases between them. The CDR3 here is CASSQKPGNPLYTEAFF. The DNA for the CDR3 is TGTGCCAGCAGCCAGAAGCCGGGGAACCCCCTCTACACTGAAGCTTTCTTT.

The chain has TRBV3-1 (or the pseudogene TRBV3-2) and TRBJ2-7; possible D gene TRBD1, 5 bases. This CDR3 contains 16 residues. Germline CDR1 reads LGHDT; CDR2 reads YNNKEL (reference sequence). Trimming cost V 1 base and J 2 bases, with 15 bases left between them. For the CDR3, the DNA is TGTGCCAGCAGCCAAGTGGGGCCAGGTGGCGCCTACGAGCAGTACTTC. Amino acid sequence: CASSQVGPGGAYEQYF.

V usage is TRBV4-1 and J usage is TRBJ1-4; unclear D gene. Germline V gene data show CDR1 as MGHRA and CDR2 as YSYEKL. Trimming cost V 0 bases and J 13 bases, with 18 bases left between them. This CDR3 comprises 15 residues. This CDR3 reads CASSQDKEVSLLLFF. For the CDR3, the DNA is TGCGCCAGCAGCCAAGATAAGGAGGTTTCATTGTTACTGTTTTTT.

This sequence joins TRBV9 and TRBJ1-2; 10 bases align to TRBD1. This CDR3 is 17 amino acids long. Germline CDR1 SGDLS, CDR2 YYNGEE. V lost 4 bases and J lost 6; bases outside the gene matches: 15. The CDR3 is CASSPPRDRGKTDGYTF. As DNA, the CDR3 is TGTGCCAGCAGCCCCCCCCGGGACAGGGGAAAAACAGATGGCTACACCTTC. The variable domain in full, with the rest retrieved from reference TRBV9 and TRBJ1-2, is DSGVTQTPKHLITATGQRVTLRCSPRSGDLSVYWYQQSLDQGLQFLIQYYNGEERAKGNILERFSAQQFPDLHSELNLSSLELGDSALYFCASSPPRDRGKTDGYTFGSGTRLTVV.

This chain connects TRBV2 to TRBJ2-7; no clear D. Germline lookup yields CDR1 SNHLY and CDR2 FYNNEI. The CDR3 loop spans 14 amino acids. The V and J ends lost 10 bases and 1 base respectively, with 17 bases between them. The CDR3 protein is CATRTGNPSYEQYF. The CDR3, as DNA: TGTGCCACCCGTACGGGTAACCCTTCCTACGAGCAGTACTTC. Variable domain in full (rest from reference TRBV2 and TRBJ2-7): EPEVTQTPSHQVTQMGQEVILRCVPISNHLYFYWYRQILGQKVEFLVSFYNNEISEKSEIFDDQFSVERPDGSNFTLKIRSTKLEDSAMYFCATRTGNPSYEQYFGPGTRLTVT.

This chain connects TRBV10-3 to TRBJ2-7; D is possibly TRBD2 (5 bases). CDR1 is ENHRY, CDR2 SYGVKD, per germline. The V end lost 3 bases, the J end lost 2 bases, and 11 bases lay between the germline ends. The CDR3 sequence is 14 residues long. CDR3 region: CAISDISETYEQYF. In DNA form, the CDR3 reads TGTGCCATCAGTGACATTAGCGAGACCTACGAGCAGTACTTC.

The chain combines TRBV9 with TRBJ2-4; 8 bases map to TRBD1. J lost 3 bases, V lost 4 bases, and 6 bases had no gene match. The germline V gene has CDR1 SGDLS and CDR2 YYNGEE. CDR3 length: 15 amino acids. The CDR3 protein is CASSKTTGDKNIQYF. CDR3 sequence (DNA): TGTGCCAGCAGCAAAACGACAGGGGACAAAAACATTCAGTACTTC.

The rearrangement links TRBV28 to TRBJ1-2; no definite D call. Deletions cut 3 bases from V and 0 bases from J, with 8 bases between. Looked up from germline, CDR1 is MDHEN and CDR2 is SYDVKM. The CDR3 totals 14 residues. CDR3 region: CASSFLTSNYGYTF. The CDR3 DNA sequence: TGTGCCAGCAGTTTTCTGACATCTAACTATGGCTACACCTTC.

This clone was detected only a few times. This chain uses TRBV28 with TRBJ1-4; 8 nucleotides match TRBD1. Germline V gene sequence: CDR1 MDHEN, CDR2 SYDVKM. Trimming removed 10 bases from V and 6 bases from J; junction bases left unmatched: 7. This CDR3 is built from 13 residues. CDR3 in DNA: TGTGCCACCAAAGGACAGGGCCATGAAAAACTGTTTTTT. This gives the protein CATKGQGHEKLFF.

The chain links TRBV4-1 to TRBJ1-2; D not certain. Germline V gene data show CDR1 as MGHRA and CDR2 as YSYEKL. V was clipped by 1 base and J by 0 bases, with 9 bases between them. This CDR3 has 15 amino acids. CDR3 sequence reads: CASSQGIASNYGYTF. The DNA for the CDR3 is TGCGCCAGCAGCCAAGGGATAGCGTCTAACTATGGCTACACCTTC.

This clone was seen a single time. This chain joins TRBV12-3 or TRBV12-4 and TRBJ2-5, with D uncertain. The CDR3 consists of 13 residues. V lost 2 bases, J lost 5 bases, and 9 bases lay in between. The DNA of the CDR3 is TGTGCCAGCAGTTTAAAGCGTGTGGAGACCCAGTACTTC. Amino acid sequence: CASSLKRVETQYF.

The chain is built from TRBV6-5 and TRBJ1-4; no definite D call. The V end lost 0 bases, the J end lost 5 bases, and 13 bases lay between the germline ends. The CDR3 contains 16 residues. Germline V gene lookup returns CDR1 MNHEY and CDR2 SVGAGI. CDR3 nucleotide sequence: TGTGCCAGCAGTTACTCGGTCAGACACCCAAATGAAAAACTGTTTTTT. It encodes CASSYSVRHPNEKLFF.

The rearrangement joins TRBV28 to TRBJ1-3; TRBD1 agrees at 9 bases. Trimming cost V 3 bases and J 2 bases; bases outside gene matches: 5. From germline, CDR1 is MDHEN and CDR2 SYDVKM. The CDR3 length is 16 residues. CDR3 in amino acids: CASSFRRTGAGNTIYF. The CDR3 DNA sequence: TGTGCCAGCAGTTTCCGTAGGACAGGGGCTGGAAACACCATATATTTT.

A few counts support this clone. The rearrangement joins TRBV7-9 to TRBJ1-3, with 7 bases fitting TRBD1. The J segment lost 1 base and the V segment lost 5 bases, leaving 2 bases of the junction unmatched. CDR3 length: 14 residues. The germline CDR1 and CDR2 sequences are SEHNR and FQNEAQ (reference sequence). The CDR3: CASSQTGSGNTIYF. CDR3 nucleotides: TGTGCCAGCAGCCAGACAGGGTCTGGAAACACCATATATTTT.

V usage is TRBV24-1 and J usage is TRBJ2-1; 7 bases line up with TRBD1. This CDR3 is built from 14 residues. Germline lookup yields CDR1 KGHDR and CDR2 SFDVKD. With V trimmed by 1 base and J by 9 bases, 5 bases remained unmatched. CDR3 loop: CATSDFGRTGEQFF. CDR3 bases: TGTGCCACCAGTGATTTCGGGCGGACAGGTGAGCAGTTCTTC.

The V gene is TRBV28, the J gene TRBJ1-1; 9 bases agree with TRBD1. There are 15 residues in the CDR3. The V and J ends lost 8 bases and 4 bases, in that order; junction bases with no gene match: 11. Germline V gene sequence: CDR1 MDHEN, CDR2 SYDVKM. The CDR3 DNA follows: TGTGCCAGCCTCGGGACAGGGCCGGTTGGCACTGAAGCTTTCTTT. Amino acid sequence: CASLGTGPVGTEAFF.

J is TRBJ1-5 and V is TRBV4-1; D is perhaps TRBD1 (5 bases). CDR1 and CDR2 (germline): MGHRA, YSYEKL. The CDR3 consists of 17 residues. Trimming stripped 4 bases from V and 4 bases from J, with 20 bases between. The chain's CDR3 is CASSRSGAGAQNQPQHF. The CDR3 DNA follows: TGCGCCAGCAGCCGGTCGGGAGCCGGGGCGCAAAATCAGCCCCAGCATTTT.

The chain couples TRBV29-1 to TRBJ2-3; D uncertain. The CDR3 consists of 11 residues. The V gene's germline CDR1 is SQVTM and CDR2 ANQGSEA. Trimming took 7 bases from V and 1 from J, leaving 6 bases between them. The CDR3 sequence: CSESRTDTQYF. Here the CDR3 DNA reads TGCAGCGAGAGCCGCACAGATACGCAGTATTTT.

J is TRBJ2-3 and V is TRBV3-1 (or the pseudogene TRBV3-2); 13 nucleotides line up with TRBD2. CDR3 length: 19 residues. V lost 2 bases and J lost 0; bases outside the gene matches: 8. Germline CDR1 is LGHDT and CDR2 is YNNKEL (reference sequence). In DNA, the CDR3 is TGTGCCAGCAGCCAAACACTAGCGGGGGGGCCTTCCAGCACAGATACGCAGTATTTT. This gives the protein CASSQTLAGGPSSTDTQYF.